The 13 T cell receptor beta chains below all came from one sample that was sequenced in a study of blood T cells in healthy people across ages (dated by TCRdb to between 2014 and 2016). Library construction relied on 5' RACE. The sequencing machine was an Illumina HiSeq 2500. A second PCR of about 6 to 11 cycles was performed with a sample-barcoded 5' primer and a J-beta primer mix. TCRdb trimmed public reads at Q25 via fastp, called clones via MiXCR and kept in-frame beta chains. Records with the same CDR3 protein are collapsed into one entry carrying the most frequent genes and DNA. Within this sample are roughly 900,000 distinct CDR3 sequences, with 25% to 35% of them counted one time only. Around 15% of the sample is taken by the ten largest. Sample: blood. The receptors here all came from a woman of 80 years or more in good health.

This chain joins TRBV20-1 and TRBJ2-6, with D unclear. Looked up from germline, CDR1 is DFQATT and CDR2 is SNEGSKA (reference sequence). V gave up 3 bases and J gave up 1 base, with 10 bases separating them. This CDR3 has 15 residues. The CDR3 DNA follows: TGCAGTGCTAGGGCCGAGAGTTCTGGGGCCAACGTCCTGACTTTC. It codes for CSARAESSGANVLTF.

In its sample, this clonotype was seen many times. In DNA form, the CDR3 reads TGTGCCAGCAGTTCCGACAGGGCCTACAACTACGAGCAGTACTTC. Protein: CASSSDRAYNYEQYF. This chain connects TRBV6-5 to TRBJ2-7, with 7 bases aligning to TRBD1. V lost 4 bases and J lost 3; bases outside the gene matches: 9. The CDR3 totals 15 residues. Germline V gives CDR1 MNHEY, CDR2 SVGAGI.

This clonotype was counted many times. V usage is TRBV7-9 and J usage is TRBJ2-1; TRBD2 aligns across 9 bases. CDR1 SEHNR and CDR2 FQNEAQ come from the germline V gene (reference sequence). This CDR3 is built from 15 residues. Trimming at V came to 5 bases and at J to 5 bases, leaving 7 bases not matched to a gene. CDR3: CASSPGTSFHNEQFF. The CDR3 DNA reads as TGTGCCAGCAGCCCCGGGACTAGCTTCCACAATGAGCAGTTCTTC.

In this sample, this clonotype turned up a few times. This may arise from a read error, as a much more abundant clone is one base away. The chain uses TRBV7-9 and TRBJ2-1; D may be TRBD2 (6 bases). CDR3 size: 17 residues. From germline, CDR1 is SEHNR and CDR2 FQNEAQ (reference sequence). CDR3 in amino acids: CASNLYGRKGGDDEQFF. CDR3 coding DNA: TGTGCCAGCAACTTATACGGGCGGAAAGGCGGGGACGATGAGCAGTTCTTC.

The chain combines TRBV20-1 with TRBJ2-5; 7 bases fit TRBD1. The CDR3 is 17 amino acids. From germline, CDR1 is DFQATT and CDR2 SNEGSKA (reference sequence). Losses at the gene ends were 5 bases for V and 2 bases for J; bases not matched to a gene: 17. The CDR3 here is CSAQPGQVLDWQETQYF. Written as DNA, the CDR3 is TGCAGTGCTCAACCCGGACAGGTTTTAGATTGGCAAGAGACCCAGTACTTC.

The rearrangement uses TRBV12-3 or TRBV12-4 and TRBJ1-2; no reliable D call. There are 14 residues in the CDR3. Trimming removed 3 bases at V and 3 bases at J, with 11 bases between. The CDR3: CASSLIGVHYGYTF. The CDR3 DNA reads TGTGCCAGCAGTTTGATTGGGGTCCACTATGGCTACACCTTC.

This clonotype was seen at least ten times. This sequence joins TRBV6-2 or TRBV6-3 and TRBJ2-3; D is ambiguous. This CDR3 is built from 12 residues. Trimming took 2 bases from V and 9 from J, leaving 9 bases between them. Germline CDR1 MNHEY, CDR2 SVGEGT. CDR3 residues: CASSYVGPTQYF. As DNA, the CDR3 is TGTGCCAGCAGTTACGTTGGTCCCACGCAGTATTTT.

This clonotype appeared a few times. A much larger clone differs by one base, so this may be a read error. This chain connects TRBV5-1 to TRBJ2-7; D is unclear. CDR3 size: 17 residues. Trimming removed 6 bases at V and 7 bases at J, with 29 bases between. In germline, CDR1 is SGHRS, CDR2 YFSETQ. As DNA, the CDR3 is TGCGCCAGCAAACCTCATATGGGGTCGGGTTCCTACAATGAGCAGTACTTC. It yields the protein CASKPHMGSGSYNEQYF.

A word on this clonotype: A read error may explain this, as a much larger clone is one base away. The chain is built from TRBV7-2 and TRBJ2-4, with D perhaps matching TRBD1 or TRBD2 (5 bases each). CDR3 size: 16 residues. Between the trimmed V and J ends, which lost 3 bases and 0 bases, there was a span of 12 bases. Per the germline V gene, CDR1 is SGHTA and CDR2 is FQGNSA. CDR3 nucleotide sequence: TGTGCCAGCAGCTTTAGGTCAGGGAGAGCCAAAAACATTCAGTACTTC. Protein sequence: CASSFRSGRAKNIQYF.

CDR3 amino acids: CASSSDRGLGKETQYF. In DNA form, the CDR3 reads TGTGCCAGCAGCAGTGACAGGGGGCTCGGGAAGGAGACCCAGTACTTC. This rearrangement joins TRBV21-1 to TRBJ2-5; the table's D call, TRBD1, was not checked against the DNA. TRBV21-1 counts as a pseudogene. The CDR3 has 16 residues.

The chain joins TRBV24-1 to TRBJ1-2; D might be TRBD1 (5 bases). V lost 4 bases and J 4 bases, leaving 12 bases between the germline ends. Germline V gives CDR1 KGHDR, CDR2 SFDVKD. This CDR3 is built from 14 residues. CDR3 in amino acids: CATSETGTTYGYTF. CDR3 in DNA: TGTGCCACCAGTGAGACCGGGACCACCTATGGCTACACCTTC.

This clonotype was detected ten times or more. This chain links TRBV12-3 or TRBV12-4 with TRBJ1-2; weak D call: TRBD1 (5 bases). The CDR3 runs 13 residues. Trimming took 2 bases from V and 8 from J, leaving 12 bases between them. The CDR3 loop is CASSLSGALGYTF. In DNA, the CDR3 is TGTGCCAGCAGTTTATCTGGGGCGCTGGGCTACACCTTC.

This clonotype occurred a few times. The chain links TRBV6-2 or TRBV6-3 to TRBJ2-3, with D possibly matching TRBD1 (6 bases). CDR1 MNHEY and CDR2 SVGEGT come from the germline V gene. The CDR3 consists of 14 residues. V was trimmed by 2 bases and J by 3 bases, leaving 9 bases between them. CDR3 in amino acids: CASSYGGRTDTQYF. For the CDR3, the DNA is TGTGCCAGCAGTTACGGGGGCCGGACAGATACGCAGTATTTT.